The 23 T cell receptor beta chains in this list originate from one sample, sequenced in a study of T cells in Graves' hyperthyroidism and ophthalmopathy. Using RNA transcripts as the source, TCR beta CDR3 regions were amplified. The HTBI set primed first-round TCR CDR3 RT-PCR. TCRdb itself ran the multiplex PCR reads through MiXCR, one entry per CDR3 protein. The sample consists of roughly 380,000 distinct CDR3 sequences, roughly 14% of them appearing once. Sequencing was performed on blood. These receptors came from a man aged 25 to 45 with Graves' hyperthyroidism that later progressed to Graves' ophthalmopathy.

There are many counts of this clonotype. J is TRBJ1-2 and V is TRBV10-3; TRBD1 aligns across 10 bases. Trimming cost V 5 bases and J 6 bases; bases outside gene matches: 3. The germline CDR1 and CDR2 sequences are ENHRY and SYGVKD. CDR3 length: 13 amino acids. CDR3 in DNA: TGTGCCATCAGTCCCGGGACAGGGGATGGCTACACCTTC. Amino acid sequence: CAISPGTGDGYTF.

The table lists this clonotype with many counts. J is TRBJ2-3 and V is TRBV6-1; 8 positions match TRBD2. There are 15 residues in the CDR3. Germline CDR1 reads MNHNS; CDR2 reads SASEGT. V lost 7 bases, J lost 3 bases, and 9 bases stayed unmatched. CDR3 sequence (DNA): TGTGCCAGCATGAAATGGCGGGGGGTTACAGATACGCAGTATTTT. Translated: CASMKWRGVTDTQYF.

This clonotype has a handful of counts. V and J are TRBV7-9 and TRBJ1-1; no firm D call. CDR1 is SEHNR, CDR2 FQNEAQ, per germline (reference sequence). Between the trimmed V and J ends, which lost 8 bases and 1 base, there was a span of 11 bases. This CDR3 is 13 amino acids long. The CDR3 nucleotides are TGTGCCAGCGGGAGAATCTCGAACACTGAAGCTTTCTTT. This gives the protein CASGRISNTEAFF.

This clonotype was counted ten times or more. The chain employs TRBV7-9 and TRBJ1-5; 8 bases are a match to TRBD1. V was clipped by 7 bases and J by 7 bases; unmatched bases: 6. The CDR3 has 13 amino acids. Germline CDR1 reads SEHNR; CDR2 reads FQNEAQ (reference sequence). This chain's CDR3 is CASTEAGGQPQHF. CDR3 nucleotide sequence: TGTGCCAGCACCGAGGCAGGGGGCCAGCCCCAGCATTTT.

This clonotype was seen many times. J is TRBJ1-4 and V is TRBV3-1; no clear D gene. This CDR3 is 14 amino acids long. Germline CDR1 and CDR2: LGHDT and YNNKEL (reference sequence). V lost 2 bases, J lost 11 bases, and 15 bases lay in between. The DNA of the CDR3 is TGTGCCAGCAGCCAACCGGGCGAGAATGGGAAACTGTTTTTT. Translating it yields CASSQPGENGKLFF.

Only a few counts were recorded for this clonotype. The chain has TRBV18 and TRBJ2-7, with D perhaps being TRBD1 or TRBD2 (5 bases each). V lost 5 bases and J 3 bases, leaving 17 bases between the germline ends. The CDR3 is made up of 15 amino acids. Germline V gene data show CDR1 as KGHSH and CDR2 as LQKENI. The CDR3 spells CASSFGRDGNYEQYF. In DNA, the CDR3 is TGTGCCAGCTCATTCGGCCGGGACGGAAACTACGAGCAGTACTTC.

This chain uses TRBV7-3 with TRBJ2-1, with D possibly matching TRBD2 (5 bases). The germline V gene encodes CDR1 SGHTA and CDR2 FQGTGA. The CDR3 runs 15 residues. Trimming cost V 2 bases and J 1 base, with 9 bases left between them. CDR3 region: CASSLLALSYNEQFF. CDR3 nucleotides: TGTGCCAGCAGCTTACTAGCCCTATCCTACAATGAGCAGTTCTTC.

This clonotype was observed at least ten times. V is TRBV12-5 and J is TRBJ1-1; 7 bases line up with TRBD1. V shed 1 base, J shed 1 base, and the junction held 3 bases outside the gene matches. Germline CDR1 reads LGHNT; CDR2 reads FRNRAP. This CDR3 region has 15 residues. As DNA, the CDR3 is TGTGCTAGTGGTTTGGGACAGGGACAGAACACTGAAGCTTTCTTT. The encoded protein is CASGLGQGQNTEAFF.

This clonotype was seen many times. This chain uses TRBV6-1 with TRBJ2-6; possible D gene TRBD1, 6 bases. The V gene's germline CDR1 is MNHNS and CDR2 SASEGT. V was clipped by 3 bases and J by 0 bases, with 6 bases between them. The length of the CDR3 is 15 residues. The CDR3 sequence: CASSEDSSGANVLTF. DNA of the CDR3: TGTGCCAGCAGTGAGGACAGCTCTGGGGCCAACGTCCTGACTTTC.

This clonotype was recorded at least ten times. V is TRBV5-1 and J is TRBJ2-3, with no clear D. The V and J ends lost 6 bases and 4 bases respectively, with 9 bases between them. The CDR3 is made up of 12 amino acids. The germline CDR1 and CDR2 sequences are SGHRS and YFSETQ. The CDR3 loop is CASNRDSDTQYF. CDR3 bases: TGCGCCAGCAATCGAGACTCAGATACGCAGTATTTT.

This clonotype turned up a few times. The chain uses TRBV5-1 and TRBJ2-5; TRBD2 agrees at 8 bases. CDR3 length: 15 residues. The J segment lost 5 bases and the V segment lost 0 bases, leaving 6 bases of the junction unmatched. Germline-derived CDR1 and CDR2 are SGHRS and YFSETQ. Here the CDR3 reads CASSLGTGGHETQYF. The CDR3, as DNA: TGCGCCAGCAGCTTGGGTACGGGGGGGCACGAGACCCAGTACTTC.

The chain is built from TRBV5-5 and TRBJ1-5; D possibly corresponds to TRBD1 (5 bases). V was cut by 0 bases and J by 0 bases, with 7 bases left in between. This CDR3 region has 15 residues. CDR1 and CDR2 from the germline V gene are SGHKS and YYEKEE (reference sequence). The CDR3 nucleotides are TGTGCCAGCAGCTTGGCACAGGCTAGCAATCAGCCCCAGCATTTT. As protein: CASSLAQASNQPQHF.

At least ten counts were recorded for this clonotype. J is TRBJ2-1 and V is TRBV28; weak D call: TRBD1 (6 bases). CDR1 and CDR2 from the germline V gene are MDHEN and SYDVKM. The CDR3 is 14 amino acids. Deletions cut 0 bases from V and 9 bases from J, with 12 bases between. The CDR3 protein is CASSLWQGHGEQFF. The CDR3 nucleotides read TGTGCCAGCAGTTTATGGCAGGGACATGGTGAGCAGTTCTTC.

This clonotype was observed at least ten times. The V gene is TRBV2, the J gene TRBJ1-1; D remains ambiguous. With 6 bases removed from V and 6 bases from J, the gap between germline ends came to 14 bases. The CDR3 contains 13 residues. Germline-derived CDR1 and CDR2 are SNHLY and FYNNEI. The CDR3 here is CASRLNLLAEAFF. CDR3 in DNA: TGTGCCAGCAGGCTTAATCTCCTCGCTGAAGCTTTCTTT.

This clonotype was seen at least ten times. This chain links TRBV6-1 with TRBJ1-2, with TRBD1 as a possible D gene (5 bases). This CDR3 is built from 13 residues. Per germline, CDR1 MNHNS and CDR2 SASEGT. Trimming cost V 5 bases and J 3 bases, with 10 bases left between them. The CDR3 reads CASSNRYHYGYTF. As DNA, the CDR3 is TGTGCCAGCAGTAACAGGTATCACTATGGCTACACCTTC.

This clonotype showed up just once. This sequence may be a read error, since a much larger clone differs from it by one base. The DNA is omitted, as the CDR3 cannot be located on it reliably, and the CDR3 follows TCRdb's listing. V gene TRBV29-1 combines with J gene TRBJ2-5; the DNA was not compared with TRBD2, the D call given in the table. The germline gives CDR1 SQVTM, CDR2 ANQGSEA. 18 amino acids form the CDR3, both terminal residues included. The CDR3 here is CSVAGGTSGGGVGETQHF.

In this sample, this clonotype turned up many times. This chain connects TRBV5-4 to TRBJ1-4; TRBD1 aligns across 8 bases. The CDR3 is 17 residues long. The germline V gene encodes CDR1 SGHNT and CDR2 YYREEE (reference sequence). V gave up 5 bases and J gave up 8 bases; unmatched junction bases: 17. The CDR3 protein is CASSKSLSGTGGEKLFF. The CDR3 region has the DNA TGTGCCAGCAGTAAATCCCTCTCCGGGACAGGTGGCGAAAAACTGTTTTTT.

Points on this clonotype: One end of the junction does not line up with germline, which may come from a read error. The chain is built from TRBV6-1 and TRBJ2-3; no clear D gene. Germline V gene lookup returns CDR1 MNHNS and CDR2 SASEGT. The CDR3 spans 14 residues. The CDR3 region has the DNA TGCGCCAGCAGGTCTACCCACTCCACAGATACGCAGTATTTT. This encodes CASRSTHSTDTQYF.

This clonotype was found many times. This chain joins TRBV12-3 or TRBV12-4 and TRBJ2-3, with D hard to call. This CDR3 is 13 amino acids long. The V end was cut by 3 bases, the J end by 0 bases, with 4 bases between. The CDR3 loop is CASSFWSTDTQYF. The DNA for the CDR3 is TGTGCCAGCAGTTTTTGGAGCACAGATACGCAGTATTTT.

In its sample, this clonotype was seen many times. CDR3 sequence (DNA): TGCGCCAGCAGTGGCTACAGGGGGGATACCTACGAGCAGTACTTC. Translating gives CASSGYRGDTYEQYF. V gene TRBV10-1 combines with J gene TRBJ2-7; 8 bases line up with TRBD1. The germline CDR1 and CDR2 sequences are WNHNN and SYGVQD (reference sequence). The CDR3 contains 15 residues. J gave up 2 bases and V 4 bases, and 7 bases lay outside the gene matches.

The chain carries TRBV2 and TRBJ1-6; tentatively, D is TRBD1 (5 bases). CDR3 size: 15 residues. Trimming removed 1 base from V and 8 bases from J, with 12 bases in between. Per germline, CDR1 SNHLY and CDR2 FYNNEI. Here the CDR3 reads CASSEGQIGDSPLHF. The CDR3 nucleotides are TGTGCCAGCAGTGAAGGACAGATCGGCGATTCACCCCTCCACTTT.

This clonotype has ten or more counts. The V and J genes are TRBV18 and TRBJ2-6; weak D call: TRBD2 (5 bases). Trimming cost V 8 bases and J 2 bases, with 13 bases left between them. The CDR3 is 15 residues long. Germline V lookup: CDR1 KGHSH, CDR2 LQKENI. CDR3: CASSPSGAGANVLTF. The CDR3 DNA follows: TGTGCCAGCAGCCCCTCCGGGGCTGGGGCCAACGTCCTGACTTTC.

The chain uses TRBV9 and TRBJ2-3, with TRBD2 matching 10 bases. The V gene end was trimmed by 0 bases and the J gene end by 4 bases; junction bases not matched to a gene: 5. This CDR3 region has 16 residues. The V gene's germline CDR1 is SGDLS and CDR2 YYNGEE. The CDR3 is CASSVGASGGPDTQYF. The CDR3, as DNA: TGTGCCAGCAGCGTAGGGGCTAGCGGGGGCCCAGATACGCAGTATTTT.